This TCR beta chain was sequenced for a study of CD8+ T cells in alopecia areata. Isolated RNA was reverse transcribed into cDNA used as the sequencing template. The data were produced by immunoSEQ multiplex PCR, yet TCRdb's version contains in-frame clones alone and is incomplete. This table holds approximately 90,000 clones, about two thirds found once. Sample treatment: oral pan-JAK inhibitor, 5-10 mg twice daily. Trimming cost V 5 bases and J 5 bases, with 13 bases left between them. The CDR3 consists of 15 residues. The sequence came from a human donor with alopecia areata. Sample: CD8+ T cells sorted from blood, taken at roughly week 45, from a patient treated with tofacitinib. The V call is TRBV6-7, the J call TRBJ1-6; D is unclear. TRBV6-7 is filed as an ORF, its function uncertain. Here the CDR3 reads CASSELDGDNSPLHF. Written as DNA, the CDR3 is TGTGCCAGCAGTGAACTGGACGGAGATAATTCACCCCTCCACTTT.